Below, 30 T cell receptor beta chains from the same sample are listed, as sequenced in a study of beta chain features in type 1 diabetes. Reverse transcription of all isolated RNA meant that expressed TCRB transcripts were sequenced. Assay used: immunoSEQ multiplex PCR; TCRdb lists only in-frame clones, some missing. The table lists 200,000 to 300,000 clones, 13% to 15% of them singletons, with more than 0.02% in the top ten. Input material: naive CD4+ T cells from blood. These receptor sequences come from a woman in her thirties or forties in good health.

The chain has TRBV18 and TRBJ1-1; maybe TRBD1 (5 bases). The V gene's germline CDR1 is KGHSH and CDR2 LQKENI. V was clipped by 3 bases and J by 4 bases, with 12 bases between them. The CDR3 is 14 amino acids. Here the CDR3 DNA reads TGTGCCAGCTCACCCGGGGGGGTGGGCACTGAAGCTTTCTTT. It specifies CASSPGGVGTEAFF.

This sequence joins TRBV2 and TRBJ2-1; 10 bases line up with TRBD1. The CDR3 is 19 residues long. J was trimmed by 8 bases and V by 2 bases; bases with no gene match: 18. Germline values: CDR1 SNHLY, CDR2 FYNNEI. As DNA, the CDR3 is TGTGCCAGCAGTGAATCTCACGGGACAGGGGTTCGATCGTTCGATGAGCAGTTCTTC. Protein product: CASSESHGTGVRSFDEQFF.

This chain connects TRBV19 to TRBJ2-1, with 9 bases that match TRBD1. Losses at the gene ends were 3 bases for V and 5 bases for J; bases not matched to a gene: 8. CDR3 length equals 16 residues. Germline assignment: CDR1 LNHDA and CDR2 SQIVND (reference sequence). CDR3 amino acids: CASSILQGASDNEQFF. In DNA, the CDR3 is TGTGCCAGTAGTATCCTACAGGGGGCAAGCGACAATGAGCAGTTCTTC.

This sequence joins TRBV5-1 and TRBJ2-6; no clear D. The germline CDR1 and CDR2 sequences are SGHRS and YFSETQ. CDR3 length equals 15 residues. Between the trimmed V and J ends, which lost 1 base and 0 bases, there was a span of 5 bases. CDR3 amino acids: CASSLSHSGANVLTF. DNA for the CDR3: TGCGCCAGCAGCTTGAGCCACTCTGGGGCCAACGTCCTGACTTTC.

The V call is TRBV18, the J call TRBJ2-2; tentative D call: TRBD1 (5 bases). Germline V CDR1 and CDR2: KGHSH, LQKENI. Deletions cut 2 bases from V and 0 bases from J, with 19 bases between. The CDR3 is 19 residues long. Here the CDR3 reads CASSPMIQGITANTGELFF. The CDR3 DNA is TGTGCCAGCTCACCAATGATTCAGGGAATAACCGCGAACACCGGGGAGCTGTTTTTT.

The CDR3 region is CASRGRDEYGYTF. DNA of the CDR3: TGTGCCAGCAGAGGGAGGGATGAATATGGCTACACCTTC. This chain links TRBV5-4 with TRBJ1-2; D gene unclear. CDR3 length: 13 amino acids. The germline V gene encodes CDR1 SGHNT and CDR2 YYREEE (reference sequence). Deletions cut 5 bases from V and 5 bases from J, with 13 bases between.

This clone was recorded a few times. The chain couples TRBV19 to TRBJ2-6; D is possibly TRBD1 (5 bases). The length of the CDR3 is 17 residues. CDR1 is LNHDA, CDR2 SQIVND, per germline (reference sequence). V lost 5 bases and J 0 bases, leaving 14 bases between the germline ends. The CDR3 sequence is CASSPLGPGSGANVLTF. CDR3 coding DNA: TGTGCCAGTAGTCCCCTGGGGCCCGGCTCTGGGGCCAACGTCCTGACTTTC.

V usage is TRBV29-1 and J usage is TRBJ1-1, with a weak D call TRBD1 (6 bases). Germline CDR1 is SQVTM and CDR2 is ANQGSEA. Between the trimmed V and J ends, which lost 4 bases and 5 bases, there was a span of 17 bases. This CDR3 has 14 amino acids. Here the CDR3 DNA reads TGCAGCGTTGGGGAACCAGGGGAGAGGACTGAAGCTTTCTTT. Translating it yields CSVGEPGERTEAFF.

This clone was seen a handful of times. J is TRBJ2-7 and V is TRBV7-2, with D possibly matching TRBD2 (6 bases). V lost 5 bases and J lost 2, with 13 bases in between. The CDR3 extends over 14 amino acids. Per the germline V gene, CDR1 is SGHTA and CDR2 is FQGNSA. This chain's CDR3 is CASSAQGGTYEQYF. The CDR3 DNA is TGTGCCAGCAGCGCCCAGGGAGGTACCTACGAGCAGTACTTC.

The V call is TRBV7-9, the J call TRBJ2-3, with 7 nucleotides matching TRBD2. J gave up 5 bases and V 5 bases, and 10 bases lay outside the gene matches. The CDR3 runs to 15 residues. Per the germline V gene, CDR1 is SEHNR and CDR2 is FQNEAQ (reference sequence). This CDR3 is CASSPPAGVVDTQYF. The CDR3, as DNA: TGTGCCAGCAGCCCACCCGCGGGGGTTGTAGATACGCAGTATTTT.

The chain employs TRBV28 and TRBJ2-7, with 9 nucleotides matching TRBD1. The trim removed 6 bases at V and 0 bases at J, leaving 6 bases unmatched. Per the germline V gene, CDR1 is MDHEN and CDR2 is SYDVKM. The CDR3 spans 15 residues. The CDR3 spells CASRETGGGSYEQYF. In DNA form, the CDR3 reads TGTGCCAGCAGAGAGACAGGGGGTGGCTCCTACGAGCAGTACTTC.

This chain joins TRBV10-3 and TRBJ2-7; 9 nucleotides match TRBD1. Germline CDR1 ENHRY, CDR2 SYGVKD. V shed 7 bases, J shed 5 bases, and the junction held 3 bases outside the gene matches. This CDR3 is 12 amino acids long. Here the CDR3 reads CAIKGQGDEQYF. The DNA of the CDR3 is TGTGCCATCAAGGGACAGGGTGACGAGCAGTACTTC.

The chain employs TRBV6-5 and TRBJ1-4; TRBD1 is a possible D gene (5 bases). The CDR3 has 16 amino acids. V dropped 1 base and J dropped 8 bases, with 17 bases sitting between them. Per germline, CDR1 MNHEY and CDR2 SVGAGI. CDR3 protein: CASSYFGAGPLEKLFF. The CDR3 nucleotides are TGTGCCAGCAGTTACTTCGGGGCGGGACCCCTCGAAAAACTGTTTTTT.

CDR3 coding DNA: TGTGCCATCAGACCGGGACTTATCACAGATACGCAGTATTTT. This gives the protein CAIRPGLITDTQYF. The V gene is TRBV10-3, the J gene TRBJ2-3, with a weak D call TRBD2 (6 bases). The length of the CDR3 is 14 residues. Deletions cut 6 bases from V and 2 bases from J, with 12 bases between. CDR1 and CDR2 from the germline V gene are ENHRY and SYGVKD.

This clone was seen more than once but under ten times. The chain employs TRBV19 and TRBJ1-1; 8 bases align to TRBD1. The germline V gene encodes CDR1 LNHDA and CDR2 SQIVND (reference sequence). The CDR3 runs to 12 residues. After removal of 10 bases from V and 7 bases from J, the junction contained 8 bases not matched to a gene. The CDR3 sequence: CATSDRAGEAFF. CDR3 nucleotide sequence: TGTGCCACCTCGGACAGGGCTGGTGAAGCTTTCTTT.

This clone was counted between two and nine times. The rearrangement links TRBV21-1 to TRBJ1-1. TRBV21-1 is marked as a pseudogene. This CDR3 has 15 amino acids. In nucleotides, the CDR3 is TGTGCCCCGAACGGGAGGGGGCCCGTGGACACTGAAGCTTTCTTT. It yields the protein CAPNGRGPVDTEAFF.

The J gene is TRBJ1-2, the V gene TRBV5-1; the D gene is possibly TRBD1 (5 bases). The CDR3 length is 12 residues. Trimming cost V 5 bases and J 8 bases, with 13 bases left between them. Germline V gene lookup returns CDR1 SGHRS and CDR2 YFSETQ. In DNA form, the CDR3 reads TGCGCCAGCAGTCAGCAGGGCGACGGCTACACCTTC. Protein: CASSQQGDGYTF.

About this clone itself: An end of the junction does not agree with germline; a read error may underlie this. This sample also contains other DNA sequences that code for the same CDR3. The chain carries TRBV18 and TRBJ1-6; 9 positions agree with TRBD1. Germline V gene sequence: CDR1 KGHSH, CDR2 LQKENI. CDR3 length: 15 residues. The CDR3, as DNA: TGTGCCAGCTCACCGCGGACAGGGGATAACTCACCCCTCCACTTT. This encodes CASSPRTGDNSPLHF.

This rearrangement joins TRBV13 to TRBJ2-3, with 10 bases fitting TRBD2. This CDR3 is 16 amino acids long. V lost 7 bases, J lost 5 bases, and 12 bases stayed unmatched. Germline V CDR1 and CDR2: PRHDT, FYEKMQ (reference sequence). CDR3 sequence (DNA): TGTGCCAGCATCCAGCTCACTAGCGGGGCGGGAGATACGCAGTATTTT. Translation gives CASIQLTSGAGDTQYF. The entire variable domain, with the rest obtained from reference TRBV13 and TRBJ2-3, is as follows: AAGVIQSPRHLIKEKRETATLKCYPIPRHDTVYWYQQGPGQDPQFLISFYEKMQSDKGSIPDRFSAQQFSDYHSELNMSSLELGDSALYFCASIQLTSGAGDTQYFGPGTRLTVL.

This clone was picked up a small number of times. V is TRBV11-2 and J is TRBJ1-2; TRBD1 is a possible D gene (5 bases). Germline CDR1 and CDR2: SGHAT and FQNNGV. This CDR3 region has 15 residues. Trimming left V 0 bases short and J 7 bases short, with 15 bases between. The CDR3 bases are TGTGCCAGCAGCTTAGATCGACTCAGGGTTGGTGGCTACACCTTC. Its translation: CASSLDRLRVGGYTF. The full variable domain, with the rest looked up from reference TRBV11-2 and TRBJ1-2, is EAGVAQSPRYKIIEKRQSVAFWCNPISGHATLYWYQQILGQGPKLLIQFQNNGVVDDSQLPKDRFSAERLKGVDSTLKIQPAKLEDSAVYLCASSLDRLRVGGYTFGSGTRLTVV.

This chain links TRBV6-6 with TRBJ2-7; D perhaps matches TRBD2 (6 bases). The CDR3 contains 14 residues. CDR1 and CDR2 (germline): MNHNY, SVGAGI (reference sequence). With 6 bases removed from V and 3 bases from J, the gap between germline ends came to 15 bases. The CDR3 here is CASSSRGGNYEQYF. The CDR3 DNA is TGTGCCAGCAGCTCCCGGGGAGGTAACTACGAGCAGTACTTC.

This clone has a handful of counts. The chain is built from TRBV7-9 and TRBJ1-1, with a tentative D call TRBD1 (6 bases). Germline V lookup: CDR1 SEHNR, CDR2 FQNEAQ (reference sequence). V was clipped by 5 bases and J by 3 bases, with 10 bases between them. CDR3 length: 13 amino acids. The CDR3 nucleotides are TGTGCCAGCAGCCCCGAGGGGGACACTGAAGCTTTCTTT. This encodes CASSPEGDTEAFF.

This clone has a handful of counts. This chain links TRBV18 with TRBJ1-6; 11 bases agree with TRBD1. V gave up 2 bases and J gave up 10 bases; unmatched junction bases: 7. CDR3 size: 16 residues. Germline V gives CDR1 KGHSH, CDR2 LQKENI. The chain's CDR3 is CASSPGQGASRSPLHF. In DNA form, the CDR3 reads TGTGCCAGCTCACCAGGACAGGGGGCGAGTAGATCACCCCTCCACTTT.

The rearrangement uses TRBV18 and TRBJ2-5; weak D call: TRBD2 (5 bases). Germline CDR1 and CDR2: KGHSH and LQKENI. The length of the CDR3 is 13 residues. Trimming took off 4 bases at V and 2 bases at J, with 8 bases between the two ends. CDR3 protein: CASSLDLQETQYF. The DNA for the CDR3 is TGTGCCAGCTCACTGGACTTACAAGAGACCCAGTACTTC.

V and J are TRBV23-1 and TRBJ1-2, with 7 bases fitting TRBD1. TRBV23-1 counts as an open reading frame of uncertain function. The V gene end was trimmed by 3 bases and the J gene end by 4 bases; junction bases not matched to a gene: 8. This CDR3 region has 15 residues. The DNA of the CDR3 is TGCGCCAGCAGTCAGTCAGGGGGAAATGGCTATGGCTACACCTTC. This codes for CASSQSGGNGYGYTF.

The chain couples TRBV9 to TRBJ1-2; possibly TRBD1 for D (5 bases). Trimming removed 6 bases from V and 2 bases from J, with 11 bases in between. Germline V gene data show CDR1 as SGDLS and CDR2 as YYNGEE. The CDR3 is 13 amino acids. CDR3 sequence reads: CASTGGFNYGYTF. CDR3 nucleotide sequence: TGTGCCAGCACCGGGGGATTCAACTATGGCTACACCTTC.

A note on this clone: This sample includes further DNA sequences coding for the same CDR3. The V gene is TRBV28, the J gene TRBJ1-2; TRBD1 might be the D (5 bases). From germline, CDR1 is MDHEN and CDR2 SYDVKM. The CDR3 runs 12 residues. The V gene lost 3 bases and the J gene lost 5 bases, with 7 bases spanning the gap. This chain's CDR3 is CASSFDSYGYTF. The CDR3 coding sequence is TGTGCCAGCAGTTTCGACAGTTATGGCTACACCTTC.

This clone has a handful of counts. The V and J genes are TRBV11-2 and TRBJ2-5; 10 bases align to TRBD1. The CDR3 loop spans 19 amino acids. V dropped 5 bases and J dropped 2; count of bases not matched to a gene: 17. Per germline, CDR1 SGHAT and CDR2 FQNNGV. This chain's CDR3 is CASSVIFAGQGFGQETQYF. For the CDR3, the DNA is TGTGCCAGCAGCGTAATTTTTGCGGGACAGGGGTTTGGGCAAGAGACCCAGTACTTC.

The rearrangement links TRBV5-1 to TRBJ2-3; D gene uncertain. The V end lost 7 bases, the J end lost 5 bases, and 11 bases lay between the germline ends. Germline V gives CDR1 SGHRS, CDR2 YFSETQ. This CDR3 comprises 12 residues. CDR3 protein: CASSVLGDTQYF. The CDR3 bases are TGCGCCAGCTCGGTACTCGGAGATACGCAGTATTTT. The full variable domain, with the rest looked up from reference TRBV5-1 and TRBJ2-3, is KAGVTQTPRYLIKTRGQQVTLSCSPISGHRSVSWYQQTPGQGLQFLFEYFSETQRNKGNFPGRFSGRQFSNSRSEMNVSTLELGDSALYLCASSVLGDTQYFGPGTRLTVL.

V gene TRBV7-2 combines with J gene TRBJ2-1; 14 bases agree with TRBD2. The CDR3 runs 16 residues. The junction had 8 bases not matched to a gene; V was cut back by 4 bases and J by 9 bases. Germline lookup yields CDR1 SGHTA and CDR2 FQGNSA. In nucleotides, the CDR3 is TGTGCCAGCAGCTCTCGGACTAGCGGGGGGCCGGGTGAGCAGTTCTTC. Protein sequence: CASSSRTSGGPGEQFF. The variable domain in full, with the rest retrieved from reference TRBV7-2 and TRBJ2-1, is GAGVSQSPSNKVTEKGKDVELRCDPISGHTALYWYRQSLGQGLEFLIYFQGNSAPDKSGLPSDRFSAERTGGSVSTLTIQRTQQEDSAVYLCASSSRTSGGPGEQFFGPGTRLTVL.